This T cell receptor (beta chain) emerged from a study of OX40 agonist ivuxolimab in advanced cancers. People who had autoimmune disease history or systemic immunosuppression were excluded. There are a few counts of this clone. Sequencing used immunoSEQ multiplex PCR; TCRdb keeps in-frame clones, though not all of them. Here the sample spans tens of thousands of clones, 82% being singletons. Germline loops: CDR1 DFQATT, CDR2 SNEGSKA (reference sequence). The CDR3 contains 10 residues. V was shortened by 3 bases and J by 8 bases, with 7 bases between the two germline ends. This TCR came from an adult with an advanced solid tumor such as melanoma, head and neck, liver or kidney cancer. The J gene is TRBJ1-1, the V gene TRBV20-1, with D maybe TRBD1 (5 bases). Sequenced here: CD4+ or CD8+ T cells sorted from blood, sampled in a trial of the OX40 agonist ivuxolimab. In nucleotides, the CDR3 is TGCAGTGCTAGGGACAACGAAGCTTTCTTT. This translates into CSARDNEAFF.